This passage covers 15 T cell receptor beta chains from one sample sequenced in a study of Ad26.COV2.S vaccination and SARS-CoV-2 variants. The method was immunoSEQ multiplex PCR; TCRdb's version includes in-frame clones alone and lacks a portion of them. Among roughly 150,000 clones listed, 70% to 90% were seen once. The material sequenced was peripheral blood, taken after recovery from COVID-19. The source is a human donor who had recovered from COVID-19.

In its sample, this clone was seen a few times. The rearrangement uses TRBV6-5 and TRBJ1-6; 10 bases align to TRBD1. V was pared by 6 bases and J by 8 bases, with 7 bases of the junction left unmatched. The length of the CDR3 is 15 residues. Germline V gene data show CDR1 as MNHEY and CDR2 as SVGAGI. CDR3 sequence: CASRTGQGRYSPLHF. CDR3 DNA sequence: TGTGCCAGCAGAACGGGACAGGGGAGATATTCACCCCTCCACTTT.

DNA for the CDR3: TGTGCCAGCAGTAAGACAGGGGTGGCTTTCTTT. Amino acid sequence: CASSKTGVAFF. This chain links TRBV6-5 with TRBJ1-1; 8 positions match TRBD1. Germline CDR1 reads MNHEY; CDR2 reads SVGAGI. The V and J ends lost 5 bases and 11 bases, in that order; junction bases with no gene match: 4. The CDR3 has 11 residues.

This chain uses TRBV19 with TRBJ1-1; 7 bases agree with TRBD1. The length of the CDR3 is 15 residues. J gave up 3 bases and V 7 bases, and 11 bases lay outside the gene matches. Per the germline V gene, CDR1 is LNHDA and CDR2 is SQIVND (reference sequence). CDR3 sequence: CASIPTGQQYTEAFF. In DNA, the CDR3 is TGTGCCAGTATTCCTACGGGACAGCAATACACTGAAGCTTTCTTT.

This clone was observed a handful of times. V usage is TRBV3-1 (or the pseudogene TRBV3-2) and J usage is TRBJ1-1; D call uncertain. The CDR3 extends over 11 amino acids. Trimming cost V 1 base and J 8 bases, with 5 bases left between them. The germline V gene has CDR1 LGHDT and CDR2 YNNKEL (reference sequence). The CDR3 spells CASSQATEAFF. The CDR3 DNA follows: TGTGCCAGCAGCCAAGCGACAGAAGCTTTCTTT.

The chain links TRBV11-2 to TRBJ2-2, with unresolved D. Germline values: CDR1 SGHAT, CDR2 FQNNGV. V dropped 5 bases and J dropped 5 bases, with 12 bases sitting between them. The length of the CDR3 is 14 residues. This CDR3 is CASSPGPATGELFF. The CDR3 DNA sequence: TGTGCCAGCAGCCCTGGACCAGCAACCGGGGAGCTGTTTTTT.

V is TRBV7-2 and J is TRBJ2-1, with TRBD1 as a possible D gene (6 bases). V shed 4 bases and J shed 9 bases, with 16 bases lying between them. This CDR3 contains 14 residues. Germline lookup yields CDR1 SGHTA and CDR2 FQGNSA. CDR3: CASSWTVKGGEQFF. In DNA form, the CDR3 reads TGTGCCAGCAGCTGGACAGTCAAGGGTGGTGAGCAGTTCTTC.

V is TRBV28 and J is TRBJ1-1; the D gene is possibly TRBD1 (6 bases). Trimming removed 4 bases from V and 10 bases from J, with 13 bases in between. Germline V gives CDR1 MDHEN, CDR2 SYDVKM. This CDR3 is built from 12 residues. In DNA, the CDR3 is TGTGCCAGCAGTTCCATGGGGGCAGGAGCTTTCTTT. Translating gives CASSSMGAGAFF.

The chain has TRBV18 and TRBJ2-5; the D is unclear. This CDR3 contains 13 residues. Germline CDR1 and CDR2: KGHSH and LQKENI. The ends were cut back, 1 base at V and 5 bases at J, with 8 bases in the middle. CDR3 nucleotides: TGTGCCAGCTCACCACTCCCACGGGAGACCCAGTACTTC. This codes for CASSPLPRETQYF.

The chain is built from TRBV15 and TRBJ2-7, with 10 bases fitting TRBD1. Per germline, CDR1 LNHNV and CDR2 YYDKDF (reference sequence). This CDR3 is 16 amino acids long. Unmatched junction bases numbered 10, after V lost 3 bases and J lost 5 bases. CDR3 nucleotide sequence: TGTGCCACCAGCAGGGAGAAGGGACAGGGGATCGACGAGCAGTACTTC. Protein sequence: CATSREKGQGIDEQYF.

By share of the sample, this clone is medium-sized. The rearrangement joins TRBV6-5 to TRBJ1-1; D possibly corresponds to TRBD1 (6 bases). CDR1 and CDR2 from the germline V gene are MNHEY and SVGAGI. CDR3 length equals 13 residues. The ends were cut back, 6 bases at V and 5 bases at J, with 13 bases in the middle. CDR3 bases: TGTGCCAGCAGCTTGGGGGGGCTAACTGAAGCTTTCTTT. Amino acids: CASSLGGLTEAFF.

The genes are TRBV7-9 and TRBJ2-3; D is perhaps TRBD2 (6 bases). Germline CDR1 and CDR2: SEHNR and FQNEAQ (reference sequence). The CDR3 contains 17 residues. The V and J ends lost 0 bases and 0 bases respectively, with 13 bases between them. The DNA for the CDR3 is TGTGCCAGCAGCTTAGCGCTATCGGGGGATAGCACAGATACGCAGTATTTT. It translates to CASSLALSGDSTDTQYF.

The rearrangement links TRBV2 to TRBJ1-1; D remains unclear. The germline V gene encodes CDR1 SNHLY and CDR2 FYNNEI. This CDR3 is 13 amino acids long. Trimming took 6 bases from V and 3 from J, leaving 11 bases between them. The CDR3 protein is CASREIGYTEAFF. The CDR3 region has the DNA TGTGCCAGCAGGGAAATTGGATACACTGAAGCTTTCTTT.

The rearrangement uses TRBV28 and TRBJ1-2, with no clear D. V lost 4 bases to trimming and J lost 8 bases, with 14 bases between them. The CDR3 spans 13 residues. Per the germline V gene, CDR1 is MDHEN and CDR2 is SYDVKM. CDR3 nucleotides: TGTGCCAGCAGTTCAAGTGGACCCGGAGGCTACACCTTC. Residues: CASSSSGPGGYTF.

The chain joins TRBV28 to TRBJ2-2, with D uncertain. Germline loops: CDR1 MDHEN, CDR2 SYDVKM. The V end lost 6 bases, the J end lost 6 bases, and 14 bases lay between the germline ends. This CDR3 comprises 14 residues. The DNA for the CDR3 is TGTGCCAGCAGCTTCAGAGGTTTAGCCGGGGAGCTGTTTTTT. Protein sequence: CASSFRGLAGELFF.

This chain links TRBV7-2 with TRBJ1-6, with a weak D call TRBD1 (5 bases). V dropped 2 bases and J dropped 7 bases, with 6 bases sitting between them. The CDR3 extends over 13 amino acids. Germline V gene sequence: CDR1 SGHTA, CDR2 FQGNSA. The CDR3 protein is CASSLRDNSPLHF. The CDR3 DNA sequence: TGTGCCAGCAGCTTAAGGGACAATTCACCCCTCCACTTT.